This T cell receptor beta chain was identified during a study of T cell responses to AZD1222 COVID-19 vaccine. TCRdb's copy holds only in-frame clones and misses some; the assay was immunoSEQ multiplex PCR. This table has approximately 190,000 clones, under 95% appearing once. Both about-4-week and about-12-week second-dose recipients were combined. Overall study results and limits: The study sampled repertoires only after the peak T cell response. Spike regions recognized by vaccine-associated CD4 TCRs spanned the protein, led by 160-218 and 743-854. At study baseline, merely several AZD1222 recipients were seropositive.

This clone has a single count. Its antigen is as yet unknown. The receptor was isolated from an adult who received the AZD1222 COVID-19 vaccine. Sequences were derived from peripheral blood, sampled 28 days after the second AZD1222 dose.

CDR3 coding DNA: TGTGCCAGCAGCACCACGGGGTTGAAGGACACCTTC. It translates to CASSTTGLKDTF. The V and J genes are TRBV12-3 or TRBV12-4 and TRBJ1-2, with no clear D. Deletions cut 6 bases from V and 12 bases from J, with 17 bases between. The CDR3 length is 12 residues.